The clone carrying this T cell receptor beta chain occurred many times. What it binds is unknown. This CDR3 contains 15 residues. The junction had 7 bases not matched to a gene; V was cut back by 6 bases and J by 5 bases. CDR1 is MGHDK and CDR2 is SYGVNS in the germline V gene. This entry belongs to a study of T-cell memory formation after mild COVID-19. Overall study findings and caveats: Mainly in CM and EM were contracting CD4+ clones; CD8+ were in EMRA. Whether second-wave clones peaking at day 37 were SARS-CoV-2 specific went unconfirmed. Clones that contracted from day 15 to 85 were balanced CD4/CD8, while later expanders leaned CD4+.

After 5'RACE with constant-segment primers, TCR alpha and TCR beta cDNA libraries carrying sample barcodes and UMIs were obtained. Each CDR3 protein is one row after TCRdb ran MiXCR on the 5' RACE reads. This sample yields about 540,000 distinct CDR3 sequences, of which 20% are seen a single time; 12% belongs to the top ten. The specimen sequenced was PBMCs or a T cell subset sorted from them (not recorded which). The TCR sequence derives from an adult woman who had mild COVID-19 (a few samples of this study predate the infection). Cell type and time point are not known. The chain uses TRBV25-1 and TRBJ2-5, with 12 bases fitting TRBD2. CDR3 sequence reads: CASSKLAGGLETQYF. The CDR3 region has the DNA TGTGCCAGCAGCAAACTAGCGGGGGGTTTGGAGACCCAGTACTTC.